Below are 5 T cell receptor beta chains sequenced from a single sample in a study of blood T cells in healthy people across ages. A sample-barcoded 5' primer and a J-beta primer mix were used in a second PCR of about 7 to 12 cycles. One entry per CDR3 protein results from TCRdb running MiXCR on the 5' RACE reads. This table has 800,000 to 950,000 distinct CDR3 sequences, 48% appearing once. Sequencing was done on a sample of blood. The source of these receptors is a man in his thirties or forties in good health.

V usage is TRBV7-9 and J usage is TRBJ1-2; D is unresolved. Germline V gives CDR1 SEHNR, CDR2 FQNEAQ (reference sequence). This CDR3 has 14 residues. The ends were cut back, 1 base at V and 7 bases at J, with 13 bases in the middle. The chain's CDR3 is CASSLEGPAGGYTF. DNA of the CDR3: TGTGCCAGCAGCTTAGAAGGTCCCGCGGGTGGCTACACCTTC.

This chain links TRBV6-2 or TRBV6-3 with TRBJ2-3, with D possibly being TRBD1 (5 bases). In germline, CDR1 is MNHEY, CDR2 SVGEGT. The V gene lost 5 bases and the J gene lost 1 base, with 19 bases spanning the gap. The CDR3 loop spans 17 amino acids. In nucleotides, the CDR3 is TGTGCCAGCAGTGCCCAGGCCAGGGCGCTCGGCACAGATACGCAGTATTTT. Amino acids: CASSAQARALGTDTQYF.

This clonotype has just a few counts. The chain recombines TRBV11-2 with TRBJ1-1, with a tentative D call TRBD1 (6 bases). This CDR3 is built from 19 residues. Per the germline V gene, CDR1 is SGHAT and CDR2 is FQNNGV. The V end lost 0 bases, the J end lost 1 base, and 21 bases lay between the germline ends. CDR3 in DNA: TGTGCCAGCAGCTTAGATGCTCGGGGGGCATTCATCCGGAACACTGAAGCTTTCTTT. Translating it yields CASSLDARGAFIRNTEAFF.

The chain employs TRBV20-1 and TRBJ2-7; weak D call: TRBD2 (6 bases). Germline V lookup: CDR1 DFQATT, CDR2 SNEGSKA (reference sequence). The V end was cut by 6 bases, the J end by 4 bases, with 13 bases between. The CDR3 is 12 residues long. The CDR3 loop is CSADGTLYEQYF. CDR3 bases: TGCAGTGCCGACGGGACTTTGTACGAGCAGTACTTC.

To note about this clonotype: Lacking the conserved final phenylalanine or tryptophan, this CDR3 likely reflects a read error. J is TRBJ2-5 and V is TRBV5-1; unclear D gene. The V end was cut by 0 bases, the J end by 11 bases, with 2 bases between. The CDR3 covers 9 residues. CDR1 and CDR2 (germline): SGHRS, YFSETQ. The CDR3 sequence is CASSLVQYL. CDR3 nucleotides: TGCGCCAGCAGCTTGGTGCAGTACTTA.